This T cell receptor (beta chain) was recovered during a study of human T cells and chemical hapten exposure. Study at large: Patients, predominantly female, presented with alopecia areata, totalis or universalis.

Comments on this clonotype: No antigen is known for it.

Per the original data handling: Sequenced samples showed a median of around 91,000 TCRs each, with counts running from around 20,000 to 690,000. TCRdb re-called the RACE reads with MiXCR, one entry per CDR3 protein. TCRdb's processing, not the study's, gives the V and J calls here. The sample has roughly 200,000 distinct CDR3 sequences, around 25% seen once. Between the trimmed V and J ends, which lost 6 bases and 2 bases, there was a span of 8 bases. Per the germline V gene, CDR1 is MDHEN and CDR2 is SYDVKM. This CDR3 spans 14 amino acids. Time point reported: patch test 3, about 24 weeks after DPC sensitization. Described treatment: therapeutic diphenylcyclopropenone sensitization with weekly scalp DPC. General observations from the study: Controls had significantly fewer large CDR3 similarity clusters than were formed by expanded TCRs.

This TCR derives from a woman aged 40 to 49 with alopecia areata. Some clones in this sample may be carry-over from other donors' samples. Here the sequenced sample was whole blood, taken in connection with sensitization to the hapten diphenylcyclopropenone (DPC). The rearrangement links TRBV28 to TRBJ2-6; D uncertain. The CDR3 DNA is TGTGCCAGCAGCGGGTGGGCTGGGGCCAACGTCCTGACTTTC. Its translation is CASSGWAGANVLTF.